The 3 T cell receptor beta chains presented below share a single source sample, sequenced in a study of cytotoxic CD8 clonotypes in ibrutinib-treated CLL. The data were produced by immunoSEQ multiplex PCR, yet TCRdb's version contains in-frame clones alone and is incomplete. Of 28,000 or so clones in the sample, 62% were seen once. The sample in question was PBMCs, obtained before ibrutinib treatment. All receptors derive from a human donor with chronic lymphocytic leukemia.

By proportion, this clone is large. The chain employs TRBV2 and TRBJ2-2, with D tentatively TRBD1 (6 bases). The CDR3 length is 15 residues. V lost 1 base to trimming and J lost 6 bases, with 12 bases between them. The germline gives CDR1 SNHLY, CDR2 FYNNEI. The CDR3 nucleotides are TGTGCCAGCAGTGAAGGGGACATTAGTCCCGGGGAGCTGTTTTTT. Its protein is CASSEGDISPGELFF.

V usage is TRBV15 and J usage is TRBJ1-5; no clear D gene. This CDR3 region has 16 residues. Germline loops: CDR1 LNHNV, CDR2 YYDKDF (reference sequence). Between the trimmed V and J ends, which lost 4 bases and 0 bases, there was a span of 13 bases. Here the CDR3 DNA reads TGTGCCACCAGCACTAGACACCTTTATAGCAATCAGCCCCAGCATTTT. Translation gives CATSTRHLYSNQPQHF.

The J gene is TRBJ1-5, the V gene TRBV4-1; D gene unclear. The germline CDR1 and CDR2 sequences are MGHRA and YSYEKL. V lost 1 base and J lost 0, with 4 bases in between. The CDR3 covers 14 residues. CDR3 nucleotide sequence: TGCGCCAGCAGCCAAGGGACTAGCAATCAGCCCCAGCATTTT. Translating it yields CASSQGTSNQPQHF.